This section outlines one T cell receptor (beta chain) sequence together with its context. The assay was immunoSEQ multiplex PCR, and TCRdb's table has in-frame clones only and misses some. The table lists around 250,000 clones, about four fifths of them singletons, with less than 15% in the top ten. These data come from a study of control samples from healthy donors and cancer patients. CDR1 is LGHDT, CDR2 YNNKEL, per germline (reference sequence). V dropped 4 bases and J dropped 5 bases, with 14 bases sitting between them. This CDR3 is 15 amino acids long. The sample taken for sequencing was PBMCs. The origin of this receptor is a woman between 55 and 75 years old with lung cancer. The V and J genes are TRBV3-1 (or the pseudogene TRBV3-2) and TRBJ2-2, with D perhaps matching TRBD2 (5 bases). The CDR3 sequence is CASSPLGRTTGELFF. The CDR3 DNA sequence: TGTGCCAGCAGCCCCTTAGGAAGGACTACCGGGGAGCTGTTTTTT.